The 10 T cell receptor beta chains below come from one sample, sequenced in a study of blood T cell repertoires in COVID-19. Clones were read by immunoSEQ multiplex PCR, and TCRdb kept only the in-frame ones, dropping some. The sample contains 250,000 or so clones, roughly 86% of which appear only once. Input material: peripheral blood. Every receptor here comes from a man between 40 and 49 years old with active or convalescent COVID-19.

This chain uses TRBV2 with TRBJ1-1, with D perhaps matching TRBD1 (6 bases). The ends were cut back, 8 bases at V and 5 bases at J, with 18 bases in the middle. The CDR3 totals 14 residues. Germline CDR1 and CDR2: SNHLY and FYNNEI. The CDR3 nucleotides are TGTGCCAGCGGTTACCTGGAAGGGGGTACTGAAGCTTTCTTT. Translation gives CASGYLEGGTEAFF.

This chain joins TRBV30 and TRBJ2-3; 7 nucleotides line up with TRBD1. Germline V gene data show CDR1 as GTSNPN and CDR2 as SVGIG (reference sequence). After removal of 7 bases from V and 3 bases from J, the junction contained 4 bases not matched to a gene. The CDR3 is 12 residues long. Here the CDR3 reads CASNRGTDTQYF. CDR3 DNA sequence: TGTGCCTCAAACAGGGGAACAGATACGCAGTATTTT.

The chain uses TRBV14 and TRBJ2-7; 7 nucleotides line up with TRBD1. There are 16 residues in the CDR3. Germline CDR1 reads SGHDN; CDR2 reads FVKESK. J was trimmed by 4 bases and V by 4 bases; bases with no gene match: 13. CDR3 amino acids: CASSRREGARWYEQYF. CDR3 in DNA: TGTGCCAGCAGCCGCCGAGAGGGGGCTCGGTGGTACGAGCAGTACTTC. The whole variable domain, filled in from reference TRBV14 and TRBJ2-7, reads EAGVTQFPSHSVIEKGQTVTLRCDPISGHDNLYWYRRVMGKEIKFLLHFVKESKQDESGMPNNRFLAERTGGTYSTLKVQPAELEDSGVYFCASSRREGARWYEQYFGPGTRLTVT.

The DNA of the CDR3 is TGCGCCAGCAGCTTGGGACAGGGTTTCTATGGCTACACCTTC. Amino acid sequence: CASSLGQGFYGYTF. The V gene is TRBV5-1, the J gene TRBJ1-2; 7 bases align to TRBD1. Germline V gene sequence: CDR1 SGHRS, CDR2 YFSETQ. The trim removed 0 bases at V and 4 bases at J, leaving 3 bases unmatched. The CDR3 is made up of 14 amino acids.

This clone was observed a single time. This chain joins TRBV11-2 and TRBJ1-1; 7 positions match TRBD1. Germline trimming cut 5 bases from V and 2 bases from J; bases unmatched to any gene: 5. Germline CDR1 reads SGHAT; CDR2 reads FQNNGV. The CDR3 has 14 amino acids. The CDR3 is CASSETGYNTEAFF. The CDR3 nucleotides read TGTGCCAGCAGCGAGACAGGGTACAACACTGAAGCTTTCTTT. Full variable domain (outside the CDR3, taken from reference TRBV11-2 and TRBJ1-1): EAGVAQSPRYKIIEKRQSVAFWCNPISGHATLYWYQQILGQGPKLLIQFQNNGVVDDSQLPKDRFSAERLKGVDSTLKIQPAKLEDSAVYLCASSETGYNTEAFFGQGTRLTVV.

The chain has TRBV18 and TRBJ1-1, with a possible D match to TRBD1 (6 bases). With 4 bases removed from V and 0 bases from J, the gap between germline ends came to 12 bases. This CDR3 is 15 amino acids long. Per the germline V gene, CDR1 is KGHSH and CDR2 is LQKENI. Here the CDR3 reads CASSRADSLNTEAFF. CDR3 DNA sequence: TGTGCCAGCTCACGCGCGGACAGCTTGAACACTGAAGCTTTCTTT.

This clone was seen only once. The rearrangement joins TRBV6-5 to TRBJ2-5; the D gene is possibly TRBD2 (5 bases). CDR1 MNHEY and CDR2 SVGAGI come from the germline V gene. This CDR3 is 13 amino acids long. The V end was cut by 8 bases, the J end by 3 bases, with 13 bases between. Here the CDR3 DNA reads TGTGCCAGCCATCTAACGGGAAAAGAGACCCAGTACTTC. Protein: CASHLTGKETQYF.

V and J are TRBV5-5 and TRBJ1-1; TRBD1 is a possible D gene (5 bases). V lost 1 base and J 5 bases, leaving 15 bases between the germline ends. The CDR3 runs to 15 residues. Germline V CDR1 and CDR2: SGHKS, YYEKEE (reference sequence). The CDR3 DNA is TGTGCCAGCAGCTTGACCGGGGATGGGGGGACTGAAGCTTTCTTT. Translation gives CASSLTGDGGTEAFF.

The chain combines TRBV4-1 with TRBJ1-1, with 8 bases aligning to TRBD1. Germline V CDR1 and CDR2: MGHRA, YSYEKL. Trimming removed 4 bases from V and 1 base from J; junction bases left unmatched: 11. The CDR3 sequence is 17 residues long. This CDR3 is CASSPPGQGKSNTEAFF. The CDR3 DNA sequence: TGCGCCAGCAGCCCTCCTGGACAGGGAAAATCGAACACTGAAGCTTTCTTT.

This clone was picked up one time. The chain is built from TRBV27 and TRBJ2-7, with 8 bases that match TRBD1. CDR3 length: 14 residues. J lost 5 bases, V lost 4 bases, and 7 bases had no gene match. Germline V gives CDR1 MNHEY, CDR2 SMNVEV (reference sequence). The CDR3 DNA is TGTGCCAGCAGTTCTCCGGGACAGGCCCACGAGCAGTACTTC. Amino acid sequence: CASSSPGQAHEQYF.